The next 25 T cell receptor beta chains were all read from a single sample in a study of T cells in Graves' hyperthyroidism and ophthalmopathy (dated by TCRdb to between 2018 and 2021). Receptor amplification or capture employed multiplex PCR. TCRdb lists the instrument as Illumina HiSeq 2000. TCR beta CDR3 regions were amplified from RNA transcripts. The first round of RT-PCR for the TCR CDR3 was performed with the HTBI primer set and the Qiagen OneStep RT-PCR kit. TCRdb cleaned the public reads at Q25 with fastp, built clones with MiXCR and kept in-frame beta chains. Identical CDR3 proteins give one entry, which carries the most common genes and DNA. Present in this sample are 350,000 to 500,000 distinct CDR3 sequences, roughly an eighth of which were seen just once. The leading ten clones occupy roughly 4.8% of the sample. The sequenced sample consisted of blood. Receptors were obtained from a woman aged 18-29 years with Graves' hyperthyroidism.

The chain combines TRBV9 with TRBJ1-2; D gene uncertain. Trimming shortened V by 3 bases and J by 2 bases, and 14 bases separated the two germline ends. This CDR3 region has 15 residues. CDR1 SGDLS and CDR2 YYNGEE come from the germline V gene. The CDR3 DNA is TGTGCCAGCAGCGCCTGGGAACGGCTAAACTATGGCTACACCTTC. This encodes CASSAWERLNYGYTF.

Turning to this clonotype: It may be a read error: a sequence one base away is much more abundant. Here the CDR3 DNA reads TGTGCCAGCAGTGAGGAGACAGGGACCGGGGAGCTGTTTTTT. This sequence encodes CASSEETGTGELFF. This chain joins TRBV28 and TRBJ2-2, with 7 bases that match TRBD1. Trimming at V came to 5 bases and at J to 5 bases, leaving 5 bases not matched to a gene. This CDR3 is built from 14 residues. Germline CDR1 and CDR2: MDHEN and SYDVKM.

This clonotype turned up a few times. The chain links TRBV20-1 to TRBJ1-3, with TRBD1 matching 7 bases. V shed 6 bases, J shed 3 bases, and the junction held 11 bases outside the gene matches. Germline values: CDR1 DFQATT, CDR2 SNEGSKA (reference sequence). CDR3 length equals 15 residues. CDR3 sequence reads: CSAYRASGGGNTIYF. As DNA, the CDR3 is TGCAGTGCCTACAGGGCCTCAGGGGGTGGAAACACCATATATTTT.

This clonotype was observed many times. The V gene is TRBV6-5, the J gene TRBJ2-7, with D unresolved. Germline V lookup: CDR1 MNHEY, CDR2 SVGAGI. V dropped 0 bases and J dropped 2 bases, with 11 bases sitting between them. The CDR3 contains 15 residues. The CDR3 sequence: CASSYSGSVAYEQYF. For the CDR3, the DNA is TGTGCCAGCAGTTACTCTGGCAGCGTTGCCTACGAGCAGTACTTC.

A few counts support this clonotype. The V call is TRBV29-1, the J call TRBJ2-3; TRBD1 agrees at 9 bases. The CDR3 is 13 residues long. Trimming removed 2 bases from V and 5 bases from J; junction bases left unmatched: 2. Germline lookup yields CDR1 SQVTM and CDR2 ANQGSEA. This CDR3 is CSVERQGEDTQYF. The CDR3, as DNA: TGCAGCGTTGAAAGACAGGGGGAAGATACGCAGTATTTT.

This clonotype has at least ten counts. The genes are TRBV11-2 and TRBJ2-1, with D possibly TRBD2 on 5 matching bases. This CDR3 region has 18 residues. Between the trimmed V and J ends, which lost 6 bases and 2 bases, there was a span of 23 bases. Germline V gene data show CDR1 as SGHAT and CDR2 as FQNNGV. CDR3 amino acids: CASRRSALRDHPYNEQFF. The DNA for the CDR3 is TGTGCCAGCAGGCGTTCCGCCCTCCGGGATCACCCCTACAATGAGCAGTTCTTC.

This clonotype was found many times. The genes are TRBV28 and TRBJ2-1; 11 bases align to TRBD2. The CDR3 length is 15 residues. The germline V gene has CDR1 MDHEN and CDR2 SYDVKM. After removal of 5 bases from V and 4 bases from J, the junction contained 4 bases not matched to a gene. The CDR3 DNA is TGTGCCAGCAGTCAGACTAGCGGGGTTTACAATGAGCAGTTCTTC. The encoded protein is CASSQTSGVYNEQFF.

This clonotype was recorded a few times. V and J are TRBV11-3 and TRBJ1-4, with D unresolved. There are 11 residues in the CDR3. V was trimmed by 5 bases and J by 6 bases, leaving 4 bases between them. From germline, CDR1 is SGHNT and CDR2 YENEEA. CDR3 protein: CASSPYEKLFF. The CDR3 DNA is TGTGCCAGCAGCCCTTATGAAAAACTGTTTTTT.

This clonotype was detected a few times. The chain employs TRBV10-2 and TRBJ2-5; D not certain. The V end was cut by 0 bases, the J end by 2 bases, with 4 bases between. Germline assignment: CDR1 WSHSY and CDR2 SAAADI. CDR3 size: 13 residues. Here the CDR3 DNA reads TGCGCCAGCAGTGAGTCAAGTCAAGAGACCCAGTACTTC. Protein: CASSESSQETQYF.

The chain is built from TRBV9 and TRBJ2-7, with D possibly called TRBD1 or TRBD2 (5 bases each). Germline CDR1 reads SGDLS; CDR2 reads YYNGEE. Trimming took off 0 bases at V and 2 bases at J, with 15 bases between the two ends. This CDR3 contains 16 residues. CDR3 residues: CASSVGSGAKTYEQYF. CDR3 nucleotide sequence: TGTGCCAGCAGCGTAGGTTCCGGGGCCAAGACCTACGAGCAGTACTTC. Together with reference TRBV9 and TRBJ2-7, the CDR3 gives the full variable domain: DSGVTQTPKHLITATGQRVTLRCSPRSGDLSVYWYQQSLDQGLQFLIQYYNGEERAKGNILERFSAQQFPDLHSELNLSSLELGDSALYFCASSVGSGAKTYEQYFGPGTRLTVT.

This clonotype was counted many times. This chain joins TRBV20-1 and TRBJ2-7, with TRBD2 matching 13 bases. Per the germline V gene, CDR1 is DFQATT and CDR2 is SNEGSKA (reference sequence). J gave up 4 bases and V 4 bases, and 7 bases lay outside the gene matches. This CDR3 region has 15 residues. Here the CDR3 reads CSAKRTSGRSYEQYF. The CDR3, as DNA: TGCAGTGCTAAAAGGACTAGCGGGAGATCTTACGAGCAGTACTTC.

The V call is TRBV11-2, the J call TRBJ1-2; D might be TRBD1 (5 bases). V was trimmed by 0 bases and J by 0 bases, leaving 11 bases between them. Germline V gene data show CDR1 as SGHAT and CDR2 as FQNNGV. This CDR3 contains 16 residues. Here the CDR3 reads CASSLEAGVPNYGYTF. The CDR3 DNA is TGTGCCAGCAGCTTAGAAGCGGGGGTCCCTAACTATGGCTACACCTTC.

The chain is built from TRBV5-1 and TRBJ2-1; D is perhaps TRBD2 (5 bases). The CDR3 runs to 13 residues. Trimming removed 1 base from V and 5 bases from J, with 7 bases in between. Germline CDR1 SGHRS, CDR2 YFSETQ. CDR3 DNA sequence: TGCGCCAGCAGCTTGCCGGGGAACAATGAGCAGTTCTTC. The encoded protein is CASSLPGNNEQFF. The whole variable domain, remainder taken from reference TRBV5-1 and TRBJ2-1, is KAGVTQTPRYLIKTRGQQVTLSCSPISGHRSVSWYQQTPGQGLQFLFEYFSETQRNKGNFPGRFSGRQFSNSRSEMNVSTLELGDSALYLCASSLPGNNEQFFGPGTRLTVL.

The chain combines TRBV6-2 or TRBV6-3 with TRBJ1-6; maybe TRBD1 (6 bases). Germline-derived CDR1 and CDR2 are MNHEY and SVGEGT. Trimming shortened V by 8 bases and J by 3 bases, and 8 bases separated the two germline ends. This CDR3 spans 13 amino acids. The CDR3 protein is CASGQLYNSPLHF. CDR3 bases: TGTGCCAGCGGACAGCTCTATAATTCACCCCTCCACTTT.

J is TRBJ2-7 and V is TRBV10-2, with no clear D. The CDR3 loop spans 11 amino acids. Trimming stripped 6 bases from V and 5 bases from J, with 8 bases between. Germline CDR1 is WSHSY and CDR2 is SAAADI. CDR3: CASSPRHEQYF. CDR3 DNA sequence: TGCGCCAGCAGCCCGAGGCACGAGCAGTACTTC.

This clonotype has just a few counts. The CDR3 DNA follows: TGTGCCAGCAGCCTAACCACCTACGTCGAGCAGTACTTC. Its translation is CASSLTTYVEQYF. The chain has TRBV14 and TRBJ2-7; D unclear. The germline V gene has CDR1 SGHDN and CDR2 FVKESK. This CDR3 contains 13 residues. V lost 4 bases, J lost 6 bases, and 13 bases lay in between. Combining the CDR3 with reference TRBV14 and TRBJ2-7 gives the whole variable domain EAGVTQFPSHSVIEKGQTVTLRCDPISGHDNLYWYRRVMGKEIKFLLHFVKESKQDESGMPNNRFLAERTGGTYSTLKVQPAELEDSGVYFCASSLTTYVEQYFGPGTRLTVT.

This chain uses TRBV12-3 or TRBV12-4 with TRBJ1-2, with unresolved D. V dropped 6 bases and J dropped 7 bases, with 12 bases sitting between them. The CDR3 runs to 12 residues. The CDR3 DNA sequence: TGTGCCAGCAGCACCACAGCTTTTGGCTACACCTTC. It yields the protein CASSTTAFGYTF.

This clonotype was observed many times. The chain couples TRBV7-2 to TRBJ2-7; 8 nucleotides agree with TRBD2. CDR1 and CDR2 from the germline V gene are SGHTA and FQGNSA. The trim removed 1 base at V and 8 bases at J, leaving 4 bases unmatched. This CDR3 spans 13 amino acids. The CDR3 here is CASSLDSGGKQYF. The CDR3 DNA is TGTGCCAGCAGCTTAGACTCGGGAGGGAAGCAGTACTTC.

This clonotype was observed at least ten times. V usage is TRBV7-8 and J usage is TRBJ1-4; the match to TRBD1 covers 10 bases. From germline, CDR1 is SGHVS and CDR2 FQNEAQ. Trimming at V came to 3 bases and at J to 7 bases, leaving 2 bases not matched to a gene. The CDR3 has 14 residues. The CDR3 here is CASSLDRGSEKLFF. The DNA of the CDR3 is TGTGCCAGCAGCTTGGACAGGGGGAGTGAAAAACTGTTTTTT. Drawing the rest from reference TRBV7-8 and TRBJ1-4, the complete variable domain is GAGVSQSPRYKVAKRGQDVALRCDPISGHVSLFWYQQALGQGPEFLTYFQNEAQLDKSGLPSDRFFAERPEGSVSTLKIQRTQQEDSAVYLCASSLDRGSEKLFFGSGTQLSVL.

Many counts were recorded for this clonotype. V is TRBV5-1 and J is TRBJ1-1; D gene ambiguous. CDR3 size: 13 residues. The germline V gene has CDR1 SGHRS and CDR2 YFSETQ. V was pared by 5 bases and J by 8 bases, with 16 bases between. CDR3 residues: CASSYTATGEAFF. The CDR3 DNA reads TGCGCCAGCAGTTATACAGCTACGGGGGAAGCTTTCTTT.

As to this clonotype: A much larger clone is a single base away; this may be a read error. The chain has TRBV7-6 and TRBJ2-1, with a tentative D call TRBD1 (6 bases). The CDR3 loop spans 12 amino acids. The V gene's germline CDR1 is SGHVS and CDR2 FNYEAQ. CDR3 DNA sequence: TGTGTCAGCAGCGAGGACAGAAATGAGCAGTTCTTC. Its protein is CVSSEDRNEQFF.

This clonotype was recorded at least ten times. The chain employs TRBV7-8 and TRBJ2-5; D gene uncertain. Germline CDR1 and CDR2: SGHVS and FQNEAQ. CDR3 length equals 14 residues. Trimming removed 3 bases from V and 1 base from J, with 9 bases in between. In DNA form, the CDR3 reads TGTGCCAGCAGCTTCCTGGCGAGCCAAGAGACCCAGTACTTC. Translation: CASSFLASQETQYF. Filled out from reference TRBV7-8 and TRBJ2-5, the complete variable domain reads GAGVSQSPRYKVAKRGQDVALRCDPISGHVSLFWYQQALGQGPEFLTYFQNEAQLDKSGLPSDRFFAERPEGSVSTLKIQRTQQEDSAVYLCASSFLASQETQYFGPGTRLLVL.

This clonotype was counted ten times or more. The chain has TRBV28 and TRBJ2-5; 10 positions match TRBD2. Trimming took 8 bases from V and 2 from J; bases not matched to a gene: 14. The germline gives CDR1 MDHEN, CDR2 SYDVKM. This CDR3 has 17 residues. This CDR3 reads CASAGLAERRIQETQYF. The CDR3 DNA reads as TGTGCCAGCGCAGGACTAGCGGAGCGTCGGATTCAAGAGACCCAGTACTTC.

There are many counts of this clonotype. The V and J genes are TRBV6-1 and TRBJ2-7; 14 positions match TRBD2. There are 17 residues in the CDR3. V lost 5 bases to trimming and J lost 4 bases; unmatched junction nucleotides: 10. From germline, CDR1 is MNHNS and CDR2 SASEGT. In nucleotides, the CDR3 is TGTGCCAGCAGTAACGGACTAGCGGGAGGCCAATTTTACGAGCAGTACTTC. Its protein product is CASSNGLAGGQFYEQYF.

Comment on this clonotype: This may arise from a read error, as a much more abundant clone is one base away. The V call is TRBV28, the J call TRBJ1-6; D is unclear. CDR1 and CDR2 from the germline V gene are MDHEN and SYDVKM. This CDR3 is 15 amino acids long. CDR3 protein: CASSSDSPINSPPHF. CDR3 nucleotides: TGTGCCAGCAGTTCGGATTCCCCAATTAATTCACCCCCCCACTTT.